The entry that follows covers one T cell receptor beta chain sequence. The antigen is not known. This sample is drawn from a study of shared clonotypes between healthy human individuals. Study observations and caveats: Some clonotypes were shared by all four sorted-subset donors, while others were not shared. The non-shared ones had lower generation probabilities than the shared ones. Genetic and exposure-history diversity was limited by the few donors. A generally larger estimated richness was seen in naive subsets than in memory subsets.

Libraries were prepared by immunoSEQ multiplex PCR; TCRdb keeps only in-frame clonotypes and omits some of them. The table includes about 2 million clones, roughly 94% detected once. The CDR3 is made up of 14 amino acids. Germline values: CDR1 MNHEY, CDR2 SMNVEV (reference sequence). V gave up 5 bases and J gave up 2 bases, with 13 bases separating them. This chain joins TRBV27 and TRBJ2-7; perhaps D is TRBD1 or TRBD2 (5 bases each). This clonotype was obtained from a man between 18 and 29 years old in good health. The sample taken for sequencing was naive CD4+ T cells sorted from blood. As to subset: CD45RA+ positively selected. The CDR3 coding sequence is TGTGCCAGCAGTCTCGGGGACGGAGCCTACGAGCAGTACTTC. This codes for CASSLGDGAYEQYF.